Presented here are 14 T cell receptor beta chains from one specimen sequenced in a study of control samples from healthy donors and cancer patients. TCRdb keeps only in-frame clones here, not all; method: immunoSEQ multiplex PCR. The table has roughly 150,000 clones, roughly 88% seen once. Material for sequencing was blood. These receptors came from a young man in good health.

V is TRBV4-3 and J is TRBJ1-1; 7 bases agree with TRBD1. With V trimmed by 2 bases and J by 5 bases, 11 bases remained unmatched. This CDR3 has 16 amino acids. Germline CDR1 and CDR2: LGHNA and YSLEER. The CDR3 DNA reads TGCGCCAGCAGCCAAAAACGGAAGGGGGCGCCGACTGAAGCTTTCTTT. Translated, it gives CASSQKRKGAPTEAFF.

This chain links TRBV18 with TRBJ2-5, with D possibly matching TRBD2 (6 bases). V was clipped by 0 bases and J by 5 bases, with 13 bases between them. This CDR3 comprises 15 residues. Germline V gives CDR1 KGHSH, CDR2 LQKENI. The CDR3 loop is CASSPPGGGLETQYF. The DNA of the CDR3 is TGTGCCAGCTCACCACCGGGAGGCGGTCTGGAGACCCAGTACTTC.

The chain is built from TRBV5-4 and TRBJ2-3, with TRBD2 as a possible D gene (6 bases). The V end was cut by 5 bases, the J end by 1 base, with 11 bases between. Germline V gene lookup returns CDR1 SGHNT and CDR2 YYREEE (reference sequence). The CDR3 extends over 14 amino acids. The DNA of the CDR3 is TGTGCCAGCAGACCCTGGGGGGGCACAGATACGCAGTATTTT. As protein: CASRPWGGTDTQYF.

The genes are TRBV20-1 and TRBJ1-2; D perhaps matches TRBD1 (6 bases). V dropped 2 bases and J dropped 10 bases, with 11 bases sitting between them. Per germline, CDR1 DFQATT and CDR2 SNEGSKA (reference sequence). There are 11 residues in the CDR3. CDR3 in DNA: TGCAGTGCTAGAAGACAGGCCGACTACACCTTC. This gives the protein CSARRQADYTF.

This clone has a handful of counts. The gene calls are TRBV5-1 and TRBJ2-7; 11 nucleotides match TRBD2. J gave up 6 bases and V 5 bases, and 7 bases lay outside the gene matches. The CDR3 has 14 residues. In germline, CDR1 is SGHRS, CDR2 YFSETQ. Here the CDR3 reads CASSLLAGDFEQYF. In DNA, the CDR3 is TGCGCCAGCAGTTTACTAGCGGGGGATTTCGAGCAGTACTTC.

The chain carries TRBV9 and TRBJ2-3; D is unclear. CDR1 and CDR2 (germline): SGDLS, YYNGEE. Trimming shortened V by 2 bases and J by 6 bases, and 13 bases separated the two germline ends. This CDR3 contains 14 residues. The CDR3, as DNA: TGTGCCAGCAGCGTCCTTGGAGAACCGGATACGCAGTATTTT. This codes for CASSVLGEPDTQYF.

This rearrangement joins TRBV18 to TRBJ2-6; unclear D gene. Germline V CDR1 and CDR2: KGHSH, LQKENI. The V end lost 3 bases, the J end lost 0 bases, and 9 bases lay between the germline ends. This CDR3 comprises 16 residues. The CDR3 sequence is CASSPTSSSGANVLTF. CDR3 bases: TGTGCCAGCTCACCGACGTCATCCTCTGGGGCCAACGTCCTGACTTTC.

This clone occurred a few times. CDR3 region: CASSFSRETDTQYF. DNA of the CDR3: TGCGCCAGCAGCTTTTCGAGGGAGACAGATACGCAGTATTTT. The rearrangement uses TRBV5-1 and TRBJ2-3; D possibly corresponds to TRBD2 (5 bases). CDR3 length equals 14 residues. CDR1 and CDR2 (germline): SGHRS, YFSETQ. The V end lost 2 bases, the J end lost 3 bases, and 10 bases lay between the germline ends.

The chain links TRBV11-1 to TRBJ2-7; the match to TRBD2 covers 7 bases. The germline CDR1 and CDR2 sequences are SGHAT and FQDESV (reference sequence). V lost 4 bases and J lost 3; bases outside the gene matches: 9. The CDR3 is 15 amino acids. CDR3 amino acids: CASSSARDYYYEQYF. The CDR3 DNA reads TGTGCCAGCAGCTCCGCCCGGGACTATTACTACGAGCAGTACTTC.

This chain links TRBV7-6 with TRBJ2-2; unclear D gene. CDR1 and CDR2 from the germline V gene are SGHVS and FNYEAQ. With 5 bases removed from V and 2 bases from J, the gap between germline ends came to 12 bases. The CDR3 has 15 amino acids. CDR3 coding DNA: TGTGCCAGCAGCCGGCCCCCGTCCAACACCGGGGAGCTGTTTTTT. Its translation: CASSRPPSNTGELFF.

The rearrangement joins TRBV10-3 to TRBJ1-1; 7 positions match TRBD1. Germline V gene data show CDR1 as ENHRY and CDR2 as SYGVKD. This CDR3 comprises 14 residues. The J segment lost 2 bases and the V segment lost 10 bases, leaving 10 bases of the junction unmatched. The CDR3 bases are TGTGCCACCGGAAGACAGGGTTTAAACACTGAAGCTTTCTTT. Translated, it gives CATGRQGLNTEAFF.

The chain couples TRBV28 to TRBJ1-5, with D unresolved. The CDR3 is made up of 12 amino acids. Germline-derived CDR1 and CDR2 are MDHEN and SYDVKM. Trimming took 2 bases from V and 2 from J, leaving 1 base between them. Here the CDR3 DNA reads TGTGCCAGCAGTTTACGCAATCAGCCCCAGCATTTT. It encodes CASSLRNQPQHF. Full variable domain (rest looked up from reference TRBV28 and TRBJ1-5): DVKVTQSSRYLVKRTGEKVFLECVQDMDHENMFWYRQDPGLGLRLIYFSYDVKMKEKGDIPEGYSVSREKKERFSLILESASTNQTSMYLCASSLRNQPQHFGDGTRLSIL.

V usage is TRBV7-2 and J usage is TRBJ2-4; perhaps TRBD2 as D (6 bases). Between the trimmed V and J ends, which lost 5 bases and 0 bases, there was a span of 8 bases. There are 14 residues in the CDR3. Germline CDR1 SGHTA, CDR2 FQGNSA. The CDR3 sequence is CASSEGLAKNIQYF. CDR3 DNA sequence: TGTGCCAGCAGCGAGGGACTAGCCAAAAACATTCAGTACTTC.

The rearrangement uses TRBV5-6 and TRBJ2-5; no firm D call. Trimming took off 1 base at V and 5 bases at J, with 12 bases between the two ends. Germline assignment: CDR1 SGHDT and CDR2 YYEEEE. The CDR3 runs to 14 residues. CDR3 DNA: TGTGCCAGCAGCTTGCCGGCCTTTCGTGAGACCCAGTACTTC. Its translation: CASSLPAFRETQYF. The full variable domain, completed using reference TRBV5-6 and TRBJ2-5, is DAGVTQSPTHLIKTRGQQVTLRCSPKSGHDTVSWYQQALGQGPQFIFQYYEEEERQRGNFPDRFSGHQFPNYSSELNVNALLLGDSALYLCASSLPAFRETQYFGPGTRLLVL.